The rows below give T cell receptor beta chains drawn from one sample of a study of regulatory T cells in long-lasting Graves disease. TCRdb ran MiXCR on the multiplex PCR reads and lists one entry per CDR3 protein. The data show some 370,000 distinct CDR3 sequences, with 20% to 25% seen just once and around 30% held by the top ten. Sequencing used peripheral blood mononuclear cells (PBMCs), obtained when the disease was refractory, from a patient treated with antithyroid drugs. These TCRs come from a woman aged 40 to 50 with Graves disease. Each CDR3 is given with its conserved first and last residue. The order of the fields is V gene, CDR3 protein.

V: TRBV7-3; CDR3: CASSLEPAGGEQYF
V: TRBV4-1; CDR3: CASSLAGILTGELFF
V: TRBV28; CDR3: CASSDQDYEQYF
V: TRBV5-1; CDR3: CASSSTRAGGPSEQFF
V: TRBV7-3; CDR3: CASSLSDSGANVLTF
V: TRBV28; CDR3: CASRPTRFEAQYF
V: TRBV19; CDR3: CASSWGPGLTNEKLFF
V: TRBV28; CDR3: CASSRSGVSYNEQFF
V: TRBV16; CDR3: CASSRQGSQETQYF
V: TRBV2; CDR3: CASSPTELPNTEAFF
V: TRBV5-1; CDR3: CASSLGQTNSPLHF
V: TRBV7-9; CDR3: CASSLGQGAGNQPQHF
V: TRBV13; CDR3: CASSPMGPNTEAFF
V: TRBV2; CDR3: CASSEGQKTSGYTF
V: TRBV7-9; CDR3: CASSTWTSGSNEQFF
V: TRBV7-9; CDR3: CASSAPFMGEAEAFF
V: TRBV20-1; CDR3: CSARGTASSGANVLTF
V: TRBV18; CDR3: CASSPTGPLTEAFF
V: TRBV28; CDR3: CASRPPRGGRDTQYF
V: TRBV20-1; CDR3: CSGGTSGKETQYF
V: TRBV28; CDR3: CASSLSGRGSGQYF
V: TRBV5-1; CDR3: CASSLSQSVGEQYF
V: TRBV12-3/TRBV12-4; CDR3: CASSFWGHSLETQYF
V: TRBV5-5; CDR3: CASSSFWGSGNTIYF
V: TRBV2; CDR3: CASSSQGVPGELFF
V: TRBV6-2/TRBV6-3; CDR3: CASSYQAGLSRTGGNEQYF
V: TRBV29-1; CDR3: CSVRDSVPRGGELFF
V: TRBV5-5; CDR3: CASSLGLTSSYEQYF
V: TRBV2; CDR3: CASSERLGVNSPLHF
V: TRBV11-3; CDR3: CASSFNGELFF
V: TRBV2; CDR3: CASIGRSTRIWTQYF
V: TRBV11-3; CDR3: CASRYGLAVSTDTQYF
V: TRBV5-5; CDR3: CASSLAQGLPISYEQYF
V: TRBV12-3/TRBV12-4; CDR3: CASSLALRGANSPLHF
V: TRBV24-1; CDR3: CGPTERSLNTGELFF